These T cell receptor beta chains were read from a single sample in a study of CD8 T cells in ankylosing spondylitis. TCRdb processed the 5' RACE reads anew with MiXCR; each CDR3 protein has one entry. The sample contains about 150,000 distinct CDR3 sequences, approximately 7.4% of which appear only once. The material sequenced was blood, either unsorted or a sorted T cell fraction (not recorded which). These receptors were taken from a female donor with ankylosing spondylitis or in good health (not recorded which). The CDR3 runs from the conserved cysteine through the conserved F or W. Fields, in order: clone size, CDR3 length, V gene, J gene, CDR3 protein. Clone size is not always given. Where it is, it says once, few, many or a class for expanded clones.

clone_size: many
cdr3_length: 14
v_call: TRBV3-1
j_call: TRBJ1-2
cdr3_aa: CASSQRDPNYGYTF

clone_size: many
cdr3_length: 14
v_call: TRBV19
j_call: TRBJ2-7
cdr3_aa: CASSETSLTYEQYF

clone_size: many
cdr3_length: 17
v_call: TRBV4-1
j_call: TRBJ1-4
cdr3_aa: CASSRSLRRGTNEKLFF

clone_size: -
cdr3_length: 20
v_call: TRBV11-1
j_call: TRBJ2-1
cdr3_aa: CASTTTGGASGHLTYNEQFF

clone_size: many
cdr3_length: 12
v_call: TRBV12-3/TRBV12-4
j_call: TRBJ2-7
cdr3_aa: CASSFLTAEQYF

clone_size: -
cdr3_length: 11
v_call: TRBV18
j_call: TRBJ2-1
cdr3_aa: CASSPENEQFF

clone_size: few
cdr3_length: 14
v_call: TRBV2
j_call: TRBJ2-7
cdr3_aa: CASSDDSPSYEQYF

clone_size: many
cdr3_length: 15
v_call: TRBV24-1
j_call: TRBJ1-2
cdr3_aa: CATSDGKRGGYGYTF

clone_size: many
cdr3_length: 14
v_call: TRBV28
j_call: TRBJ1-5
cdr3_aa: CASSLNRRNQPQHF

clone_size: many
cdr3_length: 15
v_call: TRBV5-5
j_call: TRBJ1-4
cdr3_aa: CASSLDGKQGEKLFF

clone_size: many
cdr3_length: 15
v_call: TRBV5-1
j_call: TRBJ2-2
cdr3_aa: CASSSTQMNTGELFF

clone_size: many
cdr3_length: 17
v_call: TRBV20-1
j_call: TRBJ2-5
cdr3_aa: CSARDDQRVNHQETQYF

clone_size: many
cdr3_length: 15
v_call: TRBV12-3/TRBV12-4
j_call: TRBJ2-3
cdr3_aa: CASSPTVTSTDTQYF

clone_size: few
cdr3_length: 17
v_call: TRBV12-3/TRBV12-4
j_call: TRBJ1-4
cdr3_aa: CTSSLAGRGTTNEKLFF

clone_size: -
cdr3_length: 15
v_call: TRBV4-1
j_call: TRBJ1-4
cdr3_aa: CASSQPDRDIEKLFF

clone_size: many
cdr3_length: 14
v_call: TRBV9
j_call: TRBJ1-4
cdr3_aa: CASSRLDRFEKLFF

clone_size: many
cdr3_length: 15
v_call: TRBV24-1
j_call: TRBJ2-7
cdr3_aa: CATSDFGDRGYEQYF

clone_size: many
cdr3_length: 16
v_call: TRBV12-3/TRBV12-4
j_call: TRBJ2-1
cdr3_aa: CASSLIQGQAYNEQFF

clone_size: many
cdr3_length: 12
v_call: TRBV7-9
j_call: TRBJ2-5
cdr3_aa: CASMGYEETQYF

clone_size: many
cdr3_length: 15
v_call: TRBV4-2
j_call: TRBJ2-7
cdr3_aa: CASSQLAGLAYEQYF

clone_size: few
cdr3_length: 16
v_call: TRBV19
j_call: TRBJ1-5
cdr3_aa: CASSPALRSPNQPQHF

clone_size: many
cdr3_length: 14
v_call: TRBV5-1
j_call: TRBJ1-1
cdr3_aa: CASSLFGVNTEAFF

clone_size: few
cdr3_length: 18
v_call: TRBV11-2
j_call: TRBJ2-5
cdr3_aa: CASSFLAPGQGYQETQYF

clone_size: many
cdr3_length: 17
v_call: TRBV7-2
j_call: TRBJ2-7
cdr3_aa: CASSLSLRGGLSYEQYF

clone_size: many
cdr3_length: 14
v_call: TRBV19
j_call: TRBJ1-1
cdr3_aa: CASSIGQWNTEAFF

clone_size: many
cdr3_length: 19
v_call: TRBV9
j_call: TRBJ2-1
cdr3_aa: CASSVGRWSQQVPYNEQFF

clone_size: -
cdr3_length: 17
v_call: TRBV7-3
j_call: TRBJ2-3
cdr3_aa: CASSLTGGGGGVDTQYF

clone_size: many
cdr3_length: 11
v_call: TRBV18
j_call: TRBJ2-1
cdr3_aa: CASSPYNEQFF

clone_size: many
cdr3_length: 13
v_call: TRBV6-5
j_call: TRBJ1-5
cdr3_aa: CASSSQFDQPQHF